The 9 T cell receptor beta chains below come from one sample, sequenced in a study of cytomegalovirus exposure and HLA in healthy donors. Primers: 60 Vbeta forward and 13 Jbeta reverse. Only in-frame clones appear in the TCRdb table, and some are missing; sequencing was by immunoSEQ multiplex PCR. The sample has over 150,000 clones, approximately 79% seen once; the top ten hold about 2%. Sequenced: PBMCs. These receptors came from a male donor in good health and CMV-seronegative.

This chain connects TRBV7-9 to TRBJ2-1; D possibly corresponds to TRBD2 (6 bases). Germline V gene data show CDR1 as SEHNR and CDR2 as FQNEAQ (reference sequence). Trimming removed 6 bases from V and 0 bases from J, with 15 bases in between. CDR3 length: 16 amino acids. CDR3 in amino acids: CASSIRDGSSYNEQFF. The CDR3 bases are TGTGCCAGCAGTATTAGGGACGGGAGCTCCTACAATGAGCAGTTCTTC.

The chain couples TRBV5-4 to TRBJ2-7; 12 nucleotides align to TRBD1. The J segment lost 6 bases and the V segment lost 5 bases, leaving 3 bases of the junction unmatched. The CDR3 spans 13 residues. Germline CDR1 is SGHNT and CDR2 is YYREEE (reference sequence). Here the CDR3 reads CASSRDRGPEQYF. CDR3 DNA: TGTGCCAGCAGTAGGGACAGGGGGCCCGAGCAGTACTTC.

This chain connects TRBV7-8 to TRBJ1-2; 8 nucleotides agree with TRBD1. Unmatched junction bases numbered 14, after V lost 5 bases and J lost 0 bases. The CDR3 is 18 amino acids. Germline V gene data show CDR1 as SGHVS and CDR2 as FQNEAQ. CDR3: CASSKDRADPQANYGYTF. As DNA, the CDR3 is TGTGCCAGCAGCAAGGACAGGGCCGACCCCCAAGCTAACTATGGCTACACCTTC. Combining the CDR3 with reference TRBV7-8 and TRBJ1-2 gives the whole variable domain GAGVSQSPRYKVAKRGQDVALRCDPISGHVSLFWYQQALGQGPEFLTYFQNEAQLDKSGLPSDRFFAERPEGSVSTLKIQRTQQEDSAVYLCASSKDRADPQANYGYTFGSGTRLTVV.

This clone has only one observation. V usage is TRBV7-2 and J usage is TRBJ2-1; 13 nucleotides align to TRBD2. The J segment lost 11 bases and the V segment lost 5 bases, leaving 12 bases of the junction unmatched. This CDR3 has 16 residues. Germline CDR1 and CDR2: SGHTA and FQGNSA. Here the CDR3 DNA reads TGTGCCAGCAGCCGGCGGCGACTAGCGGGGGGCCCCCAGCAGTTCTTC. Amino acids: CASSRRRLAGGPQQFF.

This rearrangement joins TRBV11-2 to TRBJ2-5; 7 bases align to TRBD1. CDR3 length equals 16 residues. Germline V lookup: CDR1 SGHAT, CDR2 FQNNGV. Losses at the gene ends were 7 bases for V and 1 base for J; bases not matched to a gene: 12. CDR3 amino acids: CASTVGQAPTQETQYF. CDR3 bases: TGTGCCAGCACCGTTGGACAGGCCCCTACCCAAGAGACCCAGTACTTC.

The gene calls are TRBV9 and TRBJ2-5; 8 bases match TRBD2. The CDR3 is 15 residues long. The V segment lost 6 bases and the J segment 5 bases; nucleotides outside the gene matches: 12. Germline CDR1 reads SGDLS; CDR2 reads YYNGEE. CDR3 loop: CASTPGRGGRETQYF. The CDR3 coding sequence is TGTGCCAGCACTCCCGGGAGGGGGGGCCGTGAGACCCAGTACTTC. Complete variable domain (other parts from reference TRBV9 and TRBJ2-5): DSGVTQTPKHLITATGQRVTLRCSPRSGDLSVYWYQQSLDQGLQFLIQYYNGEERAKGNILERFSAQQFPDLHSELNLSSLELGDSALYFCASTPGRGGRETQYFGPGTRLLVL.

The chain links TRBV6-6 to TRBJ1-4, with D maybe TRBD1 (5 bases). Deletions cut 5 bases from V and 4 bases from J, with 14 bases between. CDR1 and CDR2 (germline): MNHNY, SVGAGI (reference sequence). The CDR3 totals 15 residues. This CDR3 is CASSQMTGVNEKLFF. The CDR3 DNA is TGTGCCAGCAGTCAGATGACGGGGGTTAATGAAAAACTGTTTTTT.

The J gene is TRBJ1-2, the V gene TRBV6-6; no firm D call. The CDR3 runs to 13 residues. Between the trimmed V and J ends, which lost 6 bases and 0 bases, there was a span of 8 bases. In germline, CDR1 is MNHNY, CDR2 SVGAGI (reference sequence). CDR3 bases: TGTGCCAGCAGGGGAGTCGCTAACTATGGCTACACCTTC. Its translation is CASRGVANYGYTF.

This clone occurred once. The V and J genes are TRBV2 and TRBJ2-7; TRBD1 might be the D (6 bases). Between the trimmed V and J ends, which lost 11 bases and 4 bases, there was a span of 18 bases. Germline loops: CDR1 SNHLY, CDR2 FYNNEI. CDR3 length equals 13 residues. This CDR3 reads CAGGSGDLYEQYF. As DNA, the CDR3 is TGTGCCGGAGGATCAGGGGATCTATACGAGCAGTACTTC.